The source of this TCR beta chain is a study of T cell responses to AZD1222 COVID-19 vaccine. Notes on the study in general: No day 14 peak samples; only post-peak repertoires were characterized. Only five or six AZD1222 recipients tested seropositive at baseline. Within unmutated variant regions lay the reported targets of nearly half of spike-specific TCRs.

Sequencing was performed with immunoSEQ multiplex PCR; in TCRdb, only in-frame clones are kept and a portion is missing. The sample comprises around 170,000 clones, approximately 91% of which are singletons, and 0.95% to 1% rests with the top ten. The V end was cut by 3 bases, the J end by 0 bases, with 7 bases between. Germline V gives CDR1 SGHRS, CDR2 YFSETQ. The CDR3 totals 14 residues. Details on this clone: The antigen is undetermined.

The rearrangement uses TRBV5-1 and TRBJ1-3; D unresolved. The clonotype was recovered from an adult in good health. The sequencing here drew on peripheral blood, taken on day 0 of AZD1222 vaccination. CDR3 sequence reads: CASSSMSSGNTIYF. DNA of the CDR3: TGCGCCAGCAGCTCTATGAGCTCTGGAAACACCATATATTTT.